The text below deals with one T cell receptor beta chain. The target antigen is unknown. This CDR3 is 14 amino acids long. Only the protein is available. The data were obtained in a study of synovial regulatory T cells in juvenile arthritis. Study-wide points: CDR3 overlap with synovial Tregs was higher for iaTregs than other blood Tregs.

Generated by immunoSEQ multiplex PCR, the TCRdb table keeps only in-frame clones and is missing some. This table holds 9,000 to 10,000 clones. The specimen was Treg cells from blood. Subset noted: remaining (HLA-DR-negative) circulating blood Treg cells. The chain couples TRBV21-1 to TRBJ1-2. TRBV21-1 is a listed pseudogene. This receptor was taken from a donor between 2 and 29 years old with juvenile idiopathic arthritis. CDR3 region: CASSTYQGGYGYTF.